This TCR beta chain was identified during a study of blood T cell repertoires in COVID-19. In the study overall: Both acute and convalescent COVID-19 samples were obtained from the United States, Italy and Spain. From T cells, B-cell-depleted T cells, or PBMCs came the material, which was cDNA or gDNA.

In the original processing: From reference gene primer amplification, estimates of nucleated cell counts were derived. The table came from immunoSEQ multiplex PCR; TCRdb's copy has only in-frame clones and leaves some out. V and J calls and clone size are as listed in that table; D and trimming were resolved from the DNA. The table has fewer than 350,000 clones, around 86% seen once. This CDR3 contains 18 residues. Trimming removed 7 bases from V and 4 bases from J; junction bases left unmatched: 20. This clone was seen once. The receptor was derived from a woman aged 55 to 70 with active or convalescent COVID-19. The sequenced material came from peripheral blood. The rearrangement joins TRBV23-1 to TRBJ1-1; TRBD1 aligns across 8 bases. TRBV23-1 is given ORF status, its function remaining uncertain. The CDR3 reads CASIRVIPGGICSTEAFF. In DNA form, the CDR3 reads TGCGCCAGCATCCGAGTAATCCCAGGGGGCATTTGTAGCACTGAAGCTTTCTTT.